This T cell receptor (beta chain) stems from a study of blood T cell repertoires in COVID-19. About the study: In each case, the material was cDNA or gDNA derived from T cells, B-cell-depleted T cells, or PBMCs.

Per the original data handling: Estimation of nucleated cell counts relied on the amplification of reference gene primers. Assay used: immunoSEQ multiplex PCR; TCRdb lists only in-frame clones, some missing. V, J and clone size were drawn from that table, and D and trimming were deduced from the DNA. Altogether approximately 100,000 clones are present, 70% to 85% being singletons, with the ten largest covering less than 11%. Trimming removed 6 bases at V and 6 bases at J, with 14 bases between. The CDR3 spans 13 residues. CDR1 WSHSY and CDR2 SAAADI come from the germline V gene. The sample taken for sequencing was peripheral blood. This chain connects TRBV10-2 to TRBJ1-2; possible D gene TRBD1, 5 bases. The source is a man aged 70 or older with acute or convalescent COVID-19. CDR3 DNA: TGCGCCAGCAGCGAAAGGGGTTGGAATGGCTACACCTTC. It yields the protein CASSERGWNGYTF.